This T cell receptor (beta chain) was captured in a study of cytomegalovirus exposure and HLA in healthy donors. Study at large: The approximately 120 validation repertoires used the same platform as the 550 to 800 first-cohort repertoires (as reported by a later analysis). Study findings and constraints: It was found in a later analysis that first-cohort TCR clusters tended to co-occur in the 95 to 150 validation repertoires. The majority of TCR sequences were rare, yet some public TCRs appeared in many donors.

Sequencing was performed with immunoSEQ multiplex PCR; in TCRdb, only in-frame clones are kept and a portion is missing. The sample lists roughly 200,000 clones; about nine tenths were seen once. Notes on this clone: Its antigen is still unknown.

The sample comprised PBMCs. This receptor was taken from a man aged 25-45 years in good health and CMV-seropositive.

CDR3 coding DNA: TGCGCCAGCAGCCAAGATAAAACCGGGTACGAGCAGTACTTC. This codes for CASSQDKTGYEQYF. The chain links TRBV4-3 to TRBJ2-7; the D is unclear. The germline CDR1 and CDR2 sequences are LGHNA and YSLEER. CDR3 length equals 14 residues. The V end was cut by 0 bases, the J end by 4 bases, with 10 bases between.